This TCR beta chain was obtained from a study of CD8 T cells in ankylosing spondylitis. This CDR3 is built from 15 residues. For TCR beta, libraries came from quantitative 5'-RACE with molecular barcodes. TCRdb reprocessed the 5' RACE reads with MiXCR, giving one entry per CDR3 protein. The sample holds about 160,000 distinct CDR3 sequences; 18% are singletons and the top ten take about 7.6%. This clonotype was detected ten times or more. Its antigen is not identified. Study conclusions and caveats: Peripheral blood held disease-linked clones only at relatively low frequency, and these were CD8+. Ankylosing spondylitis blood seemed to carry a telltale TCR beta motif made of about 8 highly homologous variants. Disease-associated clones were reportedly significantly overrepresented in matched ankylosing spondylitis synovial fluid.

The chain combines TRBV21-1 with TRBJ2-2. TRBV21-1 is described as a pseudogene. The receptor comes from a male donor with ankylosing spondylitis or in good health (not recorded which). What was sequenced was blood, either unsorted or a sorted T cell fraction (not recorded which). The CDR3 spells CASSKGQTNTGELFF. CDR3 nucleotides: TGTGCCAGCAGCAAAGGTCAGACGAACACCGGGGAGCTGTTTTTT.